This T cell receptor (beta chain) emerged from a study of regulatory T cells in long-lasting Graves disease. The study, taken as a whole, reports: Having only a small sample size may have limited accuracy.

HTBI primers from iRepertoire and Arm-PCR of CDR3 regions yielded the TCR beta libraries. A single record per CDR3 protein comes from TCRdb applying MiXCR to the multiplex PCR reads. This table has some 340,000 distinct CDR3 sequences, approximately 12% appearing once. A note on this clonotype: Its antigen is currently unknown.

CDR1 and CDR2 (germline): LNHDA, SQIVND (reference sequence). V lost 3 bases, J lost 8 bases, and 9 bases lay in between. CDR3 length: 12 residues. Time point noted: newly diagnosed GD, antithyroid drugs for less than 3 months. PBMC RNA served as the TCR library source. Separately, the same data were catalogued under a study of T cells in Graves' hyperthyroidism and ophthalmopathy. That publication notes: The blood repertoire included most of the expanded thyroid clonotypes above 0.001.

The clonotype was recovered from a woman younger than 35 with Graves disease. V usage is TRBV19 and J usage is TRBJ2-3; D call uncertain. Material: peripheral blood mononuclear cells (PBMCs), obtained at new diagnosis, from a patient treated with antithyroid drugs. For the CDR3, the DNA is TGTGCCAGTAGTATCTCTGCAAGTACGCAGTATTTT. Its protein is CASSISASTQYF.